This TCR beta chain comes out of a study of response to subunit inactivated influenza vaccine. As regards this clonotype: Antigen unknown.

V lost 2 bases to trimming and J lost 6 bases, with 10 bases between them. This CDR3 contains 14 residues. Germline CDR1 reads KGHSH; CDR2 reads LQKENI. MiXCR, run by TCRdb on the RT-PCR reads, gives a single entry per CDR3 protein. The profile covers about 540,000 distinct CDR3 sequences, with around 13% appearing a single time and 11% taken by the ten largest. Study findings and constraints: That few new T cells are recruited by each seasonal influenza vaccination was the authors' suggestion.

V is TRBV18 and J is TRBJ2-2; D ambiguous. The sequences come from PBMCs from blood, collected about 11 days after vaccination. This TCR was sampled from a man aged 45-65 years who received an inactivated influenza vaccine. The CDR3 is CASSPWGTAGELFF. The CDR3, as DNA: TGTGCCAGCTCACCATGGGGAACTGCCGGGGAGCTGTTTTTT.